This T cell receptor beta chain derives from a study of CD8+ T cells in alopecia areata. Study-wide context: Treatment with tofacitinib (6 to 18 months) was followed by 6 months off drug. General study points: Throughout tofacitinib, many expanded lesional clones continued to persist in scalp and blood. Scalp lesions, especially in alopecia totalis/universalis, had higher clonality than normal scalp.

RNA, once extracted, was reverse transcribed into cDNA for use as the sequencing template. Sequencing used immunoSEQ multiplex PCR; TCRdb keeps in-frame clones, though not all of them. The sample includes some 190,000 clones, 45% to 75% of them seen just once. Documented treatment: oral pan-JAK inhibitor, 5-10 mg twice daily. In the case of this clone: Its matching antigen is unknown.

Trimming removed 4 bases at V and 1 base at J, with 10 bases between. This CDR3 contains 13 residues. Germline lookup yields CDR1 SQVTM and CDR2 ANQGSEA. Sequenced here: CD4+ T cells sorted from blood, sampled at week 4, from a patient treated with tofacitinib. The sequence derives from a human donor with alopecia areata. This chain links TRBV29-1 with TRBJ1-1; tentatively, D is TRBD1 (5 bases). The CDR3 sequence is CSVGEGWNTEAFF. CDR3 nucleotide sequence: TGCAGCGTTGGCGAGGGGTGGAACACTGAAGCTTTCTTT.